One sample yielded the 32 T cell receptor beta chains listed below, sequenced in a study of blood T cell repertoires in COVID-19. Only in-frame clones appear in the TCRdb table, and some are missing; sequencing was by immunoSEQ multiplex PCR. Among approximately 100,000 clones listed, 75% to 90% were seen once. The sequenced sample consisted of peripheral blood. The receptor set was obtained from a woman older than 75 with acute or convalescent COVID-19.

This sequence joins TRBV6-5 and TRBJ2-7, with D maybe TRBD1 (8 bases). The V gene lost 6 bases and the J gene lost 6 bases, with 12 bases spanning the gap. This CDR3 has 12 residues. Per the germline V gene, CDR1 is MNHEY and CDR2 is SVGAGI. CDR3 loop: CASRQGGSEQYF. CDR3 bases: TGTGCCAGCAGACAGGGGGGGTCCGAGCAGTACTTC.

The V and J genes are TRBV2 and TRBJ1-2, with 9 nucleotides matching TRBD1. The V gene's germline CDR1 is SNHLY and CDR2 FYNNEI. Germline trimming cut 4 bases from V and 7 bases from J; bases unmatched to any gene: 1. The CDR3 sequence is 12 residues long. CDR3 coding DNA: TGTGCCAGCAGTGGGGACAGGGCTGGCTACACCTTC. It encodes CASSGDRAGYTF.

The chain recombines TRBV6-2 or TRBV6-3 with TRBJ2-1; 8 nucleotides match TRBD2. From germline, CDR1 is MNHEY and CDR2 SVGEGT. The CDR3 is made up of 16 amino acids. Trimming took 6 bases from V and 4 from J; bases not matched to a gene: 11. The CDR3 DNA sequence: TGTGCCAGCAGCCGGACTAGCCACATCCTTTACAATGAGCAGTTCTTC. This codes for CASSRTSHILYNEQFF.

The V gene is TRBV29-1, the J gene TRBJ2-5; D gene uncertain. Per germline, CDR1 SQVTM and CDR2 ANQGSEA. This CDR3 spans 14 amino acids. The ends were cut back, 5 bases at V and 5 bases at J, with 18 bases in the middle. As DNA, the CDR3 is TGCAGCGTTATACTACCAGACCCGAGTGAGACCCAGTACTTC. Translation: CSVILPDPSETQYF.

This CDR3 reads CASSLKGLGGYTF. DNA for the CDR3: TGTGCCAGCAGTTTGAAGGGGTTGGGTGGCTACACCTTC. V is TRBV28 and J is TRBJ1-2, with D possibly matching TRBD1 (5 bases). Trimming stripped 3 bases from V and 7 bases from J, with 12 bases between. The CDR3 loop spans 13 amino acids. In germline, CDR1 is MDHEN, CDR2 SYDVKM.

The V gene is TRBV13, the J gene TRBJ2-2; TRBD2 matches at 10 bases. This CDR3 has 17 residues. V shed 4 bases, J shed 0 bases, and the junction held 5 bases outside the gene matches. CDR1 PRHDT and CDR2 FYEKMQ come from the germline V gene (reference sequence). Written as DNA, the CDR3 is TGTGCCAGCAGCTCGAACGGACTAGCGGCGAACACCGGGGAGCTGTTTTTT. Translating it yields CASSSNGLAANTGELFF.

The J gene is TRBJ1-1, the V gene TRBV9, with D maybe TRBD1 (6 bases). The length of the CDR3 is 18 residues. Trimming pared 0 bases from V and 0 bases from J, leaving 18 bases between. The V gene's germline CDR1 is SGDLS and CDR2 YYNGEE. DNA of the CDR3: TGTGCCAGCAGCGTAGAGGGCAGGGGCCCAGGAGTGAACACTGAAGCTTTCTTT. The encoded protein is CASSVEGRGPGVNTEAFF. Supplemented by reference TRBV9 and TRBJ1-1, the full variable domain reads DSGVTQTPKHLITATGQRVTLRCSPRSGDLSVYWYQQSLDQGLQFLIQYYNGEERAKGNILERFSAQQFPDLHSELNLSSLELGDSALYFCASSVEGRGPGVNTEAFFGQGTRLTVV.

CDR3 region: CASTSWNTEAFF. CDR3 nucleotide sequence: TGTGCCAGCACCTCCTGGAACACTGAAGCTTTCTTT. V gene TRBV7-6 combines with J gene TRBJ1-1; no reliable D call. CDR1 and CDR2 from the germline V gene are SGHVS and FNYEAQ. The CDR3 runs 12 residues. Trimming removed 7 bases at V and 1 base at J, with 7 bases between.

The chain uses TRBV10-3 and TRBJ2-7, with 14 positions matching TRBD2. V lost 4 bases and J lost 6; bases outside the gene matches: 5. The CDR3 has 15 residues. Germline V gene data show CDR1 as ENHRY and CDR2 as SYGVKD. The DNA of the CDR3 is TGTGCCATCAGTGGACTAGCGGGGGGGCCGATCGAGCAGTACTTC. As protein: CAISGLAGGPIEQYF.

This clone was counted between two and nine times. The chain recombines TRBV10-3 with TRBJ1-2, with a weak D call TRBD1 (6 bases). This CDR3 is 13 amino acids long. V shed 4 bases and J shed 3 bases, with 9 bases lying between them. CDR1 and CDR2 from the germline V gene are ENHRY and SYGVKD. The CDR3 DNA follows: TGTGCCATCAGTGTAGAGGGGGACTATGGCTACACCTTC. Amino acids: CAISVEGDYGYTF.

The V gene is TRBV10-3, the J gene TRBJ1-2; TRBD1 agrees at 8 bases. The CDR3 has 13 residues. The V and J ends lost 4 bases and 7 bases, in that order; junction bases with no gene match: 5. Germline values: CDR1 ENHRY, CDR2 SYGVKD. CDR3 bases: TGTGCCATCAGTGGGACAGGGAATTTTGGCTACACCTTC. Its protein product is CAISGTGNFGYTF.

The rearrangement links TRBV5-6 to TRBJ2-3, with 8 bases aligning to TRBD1. The germline V gene encodes CDR1 SGHDT and CDR2 YYEEEE. This CDR3 comprises 17 residues. The trim removed 3 bases at V and 6 bases at J, leaving 15 bases unmatched. The CDR3 region has the DNA TGTGCCAGCAGCTCCGGACAGGGCACTCTCTCGGCGGATACGCAGTATTTT. It specifies CASSSGQGTLSADTQYF.

The V call is TRBV5-1, the J call TRBJ1-6, with D possibly matching TRBD1 (5 bases). The V and J ends lost 0 bases and 1 base respectively, with 8 bases between them. Germline CDR1 is SGHRS and CDR2 is YFSETQ. CDR3 length equals 16 residues. Here the CDR3 DNA reads TGCGCCAGCAGCTTGGTCAGGGATTCCTATAATTCACCCCTCCACTTT. This translates into CASSLVRDSYNSPLHF.

V and J are TRBV19 and TRBJ1-6, with D unresolved. Per germline, CDR1 LNHDA and CDR2 SQIVND (reference sequence). This CDR3 is 16 amino acids long. V was pared by 6 bases and J by 9 bases, with 21 bases between. The CDR3 DNA follows: TGTGCCAGTAGCCCGGGAGGCCAGGCGGGAATTTCACCCCTCCACTTT. It specifies CASSPGGQAGISPLHF.

This chain links TRBV13 with TRBJ2-2; 11 bases are a match to TRBD2. CDR1 and CDR2 (germline): PRHDT, FYEKMQ (reference sequence). CDR3 length: 15 amino acids. V was pared by 10 bases and J by 5 bases, with 9 bases of the junction left unmatched. The CDR3 reads CATSVLAGETGELFF. The CDR3 bases are TGTGCCACCTCAGTACTAGCGGGGGAAACCGGGGAGCTGTTTTTT.

The J gene is TRBJ1-3, the V gene TRBV18; D gene unclear. Looked up from germline, CDR1 is KGHSH and CDR2 is LQKENI. This CDR3 has 15 residues. V lost 2 bases to trimming and J lost 3 bases, with 11 bases between them. The CDR3 protein is CASSPTERGGNTIYF. CDR3 coding DNA: TGTGCCAGCTCACCAACCGAAAGAGGTGGAAACACCATATATTTT. Drawing the rest from reference TRBV18 and TRBJ1-3, the complete variable domain is NAGVMQNPRHLVRRRGQEARLRCSPMKGHSHVYWYRQLPEEGLKFMVYLQKENIIDESGMPKERFSAEFPKEGPSILRIQQVVRGDSAAYFCASSPTERGGNTIYFGEGSWLTVV.

The chain is built from TRBV19 and TRBJ2-3; 11 bases fit TRBD2. The CDR3 sequence is 15 residues long. V was clipped by 6 bases and J by 7 bases; unmatched bases: 9. Per the germline V gene, CDR1 is LNHDA and CDR2 is SQIVND (reference sequence). This CDR3 reads CASSMPSGGWYTQYF. The CDR3 DNA reads TGTGCCAGTAGCATGCCTAGCGGGGGGTGGTATACGCAGTATTTT.

V gene TRBV19 combines with J gene TRBJ2-7; possible D gene TRBD1, 6 bases. This CDR3 comprises 13 residues. Germline lookup yields CDR1 LNHDA and CDR2 SQIVND (reference sequence). V was shortened by 0 bases and J by 4 bases, with 7 bases between the two germline ends. The DNA for the CDR3 is TGTGCCAGTAGTATAGACAGGGGTTACGAGCAGTACTTC. This gives the protein CASSIDRGYEQYF.

V is TRBV18 and J is TRBJ2-5; 9 positions agree with TRBD1. V shed 0 bases, J shed 5 bases, and the junction held 4 bases outside the gene matches. This CDR3 is 15 amino acids long. Per the germline V gene, CDR1 is KGHSH and CDR2 is LQKENI. CDR3 in DNA: TGTGCCAGCTCACCACCGGGACAGGGTGCCGAGACCCAGTACTTC. Amino acid sequence: CASSPPGQGAETQYF.

Worth noting for this clone: This sample also contains other DNA sequences that code for the same CDR3. The J gene is TRBJ2-7, the V gene TRBV12-3 or TRBV12-4; D possibly corresponds to TRBD1 (6 bases). V was cut by 6 bases and J by 1 base, with 10 bases left in between. The CDR3 has 13 residues. The CDR3 sequence: CASSPTGSYEQYF. For the CDR3, the DNA is TGTGCCAGCAGCCCGACAGGATCCTACGAGCAGTACTTC.

This clone was detected once. The CDR3: CASRPTTGSGELFF. CDR3 DNA sequence: TGTGCCAGCAGGCCTACGACTGGGTCCGGGGAGCTGTTTTTT. The chain links TRBV7-2 to TRBJ2-2; no reliable D call. The V end was cut by 6 bases, the J end by 6 bases, with 14 bases between. This CDR3 has 14 residues. Germline V gene data show CDR1 as SGHTA and CDR2 as FQGNSA.

V usage is TRBV30 and J usage is TRBJ1-6, with D tentatively TRBD1 (5 bases). Germline CDR1 reads GTSNPN; CDR2 reads SVGIG (reference sequence). There are 15 residues in the CDR3. The germline V and J ends were trimmed by 0 bases and 8 bases, with 14 bases remaining between them. The CDR3 is CAWSVSIRVDSPLHF. For the CDR3, the DNA is TGTGCCTGGAGTGTATCCATCAGGGTGGATTCACCCCTCCACTTT.

This clone has more than one count but fewer than ten. The DNA is left out, because the CDR3 cannot be placed on it with certainty; the CDR3 is given as TCRdb lists it. The V and J genes are TRBV6-5 and TRBJ2-2; the table's D gene call, TRBD2, was not cross checked with the DNA. Germline V gene lookup returns CDR1 MNHEY and CDR2 SVGAGI. Including both end residues, the CDR3 is 16 amino acids long. CDR3: CASSSSGLQNTGELFF.

The V call is TRBV27, the J call TRBJ2-7, with 8 nucleotides matching TRBD1. Germline-derived CDR1 and CDR2 are MNHEY and SMNVEV (reference sequence). Trimming cost V 6 bases and J 3 bases; bases outside gene matches: 10. The CDR3 has 15 residues. CDR3 bases: TGTGCCAGCAGGTGGGGCGGGACAGGTTACTACGAGCAGTACTTC. It encodes CASRWGGTGYYEQYF.

This chain connects TRBV7-9 to TRBJ2-7, with TRBD2 matching over 8 bases. The length of the CDR3 is 17 residues. After removal of 1 base from V and 5 bases from J, the junction contained 13 bases not matched to a gene. The germline gives CDR1 SEHNR, CDR2 FQNEAQ (reference sequence). The CDR3 DNA reads as TGTGCCAGCAGCTTAGGGGAGTTGTGGACTAGCTTAGACGAGCAGTACTTC. Its protein is CASSLGELWTSLDEQYF.

The rearrangement links TRBV4-3 to TRBJ2-7, with D maybe TRBD1 (6 bases). Trimming removed 0 bases at V and 1 base at J, with 16 bases between. Germline lookup yields CDR1 LGHNA and CDR2 YSLEER. The CDR3 has 17 residues. CDR3 protein: CASSQDPLGQSSYEQYF. DNA of the CDR3: TGCGCCAGCAGCCAAGATCCTTTAGGACAGAGTTCCTACGAGCAGTACTTC.

The CDR3 nucleotides read TGTGCCAGCAGGGAGGACAGGATGAGCAATCAGCCCCAGCATTTT. It is translated as CASREDRMSNQPQHF. This rearrangement joins TRBV6-5 to TRBJ1-5; 7 nucleotides match TRBD1. Per the germline V gene, CDR1 is MNHEY and CDR2 is SVGAGI. The ends lost 6 bases at V and 1 base at J; junction bases unmatched: 6. The CDR3 is 15 amino acids.

The chain links TRBV9 to TRBJ1-1, with D possibly matching TRBD1 (6 bases). The CDR3 spans 14 residues. The germline V gene has CDR1 SGDLS and CDR2 YYNGEE. V lost 0 bases and J lost 4, with 10 bases in between. CDR3 in DNA: TGTGCCAGCAGCGTAGACTACAGGGCCACTGAAGCTTTCTTT. It encodes CASSVDYRATEAFF.

V gene TRBV7-3 combines with J gene TRBJ1-2; D is possibly TRBD1 (5 bases). V was clipped by 2 bases and J by 7 bases, with 11 bases between them. Germline V gives CDR1 SGHTA, CDR2 FQGTGA. The CDR3 runs to 13 residues. This chain's CDR3 is CASSLGGAVGYTF. In DNA, the CDR3 is TGTGCCAGCAGCTTAGGAGGGGCGGTTGGCTACACCTTC.

This clone was seen just once. This rearrangement joins TRBV6-2 or TRBV6-3 to TRBJ2-2, with a weak D call TRBD1 (5 bases). This CDR3 spans 15 amino acids. Germline CDR1 MNHEY, CDR2 SVGEGT. V was cut by 5 bases and J by 4 bases, with 14 bases left in between. CDR3 sequence (DNA): TGTGCCAGCAGTGGCAGGGAAGTGGTCACCGGGGAGCTGTTTTTT. This codes for CASSGREVVTGELFF.

The chain employs TRBV6-6 and TRBJ2-5, with D maybe TRBD1 (6 bases). Germline CDR1 MNHNY, CDR2 SVGAGI (reference sequence). CDR3 length: 16 residues. Trimming took 0 bases from V and 5 from J, leaving 16 bases between them. CDR3 residues: CASSYSGAPSMETQYF. CDR3 DNA sequence: TGTGCCAGCAGTTACTCGGGGGCGCCCTCCATGGAGACCCAGTACTTC.

The rearrangement links TRBV11-3 to TRBJ1-5; 10 positions agree with TRBD1. V lost 0 bases and J lost 2; bases outside the gene matches: 7. The CDR3 contains 18 residues. The germline gives CDR1 SGHNT, CDR2 YENEEA. The CDR3, as DNA: TGTGCCAGCAGCTTAGACCAAACCGGACAGGGGGGCAATCAGCCCCAGCATTTT. It is translated as CASSLDQTGQGGNQPQHF. The full variable domain, in which reference TRBV11-3 and TRBJ1-5 provide the parts outside the CDR3, is EAGVVQSPRYKIIEKKQPVAFWCNPISGHNTLYWYLQNLGQGPELLIRYENEEAVDDSQLPKDRFSAERLKGVDSTLKIQPAELGDSAVYLCASSLDQTGQGGNQPQHFGDGTRLSIL.